This T cell receptor beta chain is from a study of OX40 agonist ivuxolimab in advanced cancers. Study at large: In this cohort, patients received ivuxolimab, an agonistic anti-OX40 (CD134) antibody. Study results and caveats: At 0.1 to 3.0 mg/kg, clonal expansion of CD4+ and CD8+ blood T cells had occurred by week 6.

This clone was seen just once. The antigen is undetermined. The CDR3 extends over 14 amino acids. The germline V gene has CDR1 SGHNT and CDR2 YENEEA. Germline trimming cut 6 bases from V and 5 bases from J; bases unmatched to any gene: 8. Profiling relied on immunoSEQ multiplex PCR, and the TCRdb table lists in-frame clones only, not all of them. This table has under 40,000 clones, approximately 80% appearing once. The sequence came from an adult with an advanced solid tumor such as melanoma, head and neck, liver or kidney cancer. This specimen consisted of CD4+ or CD8+ T cells sorted from blood, obtained in a trial of the OX40 agonist ivuxolimab. The rearrangement links TRBV11-3 to TRBJ2-3; 7 bases line up with TRBD1. The CDR3 reads CASSSGTALDTQYF. The CDR3 region has the DNA TGTGCCAGCAGTTCTGGGACAGCCTTAGATACGCAGTATTTT.